Listed below are T cell receptor beta chains from one sample, sequenced in a study of neurological immune-mediated disorders. MiXCR, applied by TCRdb to the 5' RACE reads, yields one record per CDR3 protein. Here the sample spans 45,000 to 60,000 distinct CDR3 sequences, 2.5% being singletons. Sequencing was performed on PBMCs. The receptor source for this set is a man over 45 with multiple sclerosis. The CDR3 runs from the conserved cysteine through the conserved F or W. Fields, in order: D gene, J gene, clone size, V gene, CDR3 protein, CDR3 DNA. The D gene is left open where the match is weak. Sizes are listed as once, few or many counts, or a class when the clone is expanded.

D gene: NA; J gene: TRBJ2-1; clone size: many; V gene: TRBV10-2; CDR3 protein: CASKKTDSYNEQFF; CDR3 DNA: TGCGCCAGCAAAAAGACTGACTCCTACAATGAGCAGTTCTTC
D gene: TRBD2; J gene: TRBJ2-4; clone size: many; V gene: TRBV20-1; CDR3 protein: CSARIAGEKNIQYF; CDR3 DNA: TGCAGTGCTAGAATAGCGGGGGAGAAAAACATTCAGTACTTC
D gene: NA; J gene: TRBJ1-4; clone size: many; V gene: TRBV19; CDR3 protein: CASSPSGPNSAGKLFF; CDR3 DNA: TGTGCCAGTTCCCCCTCCGGGCCAAACTCCGCCGGAAAACTGTTTTTT
D gene: NA; J gene: TRBJ2-5; clone size: many; V gene: TRBV2; CDR3 protein: CASSTQHPGVSETQYF; CDR3 DNA: TGTGCCAGCAGTACCCAGCACCCAGGGGTGTCAGAGACCCAGTACTTC
D gene: NA; J gene: TRBJ1-6; clone size: many; V gene: TRBV15; CDR3 protein: CATSTDRLNSPLHF; CDR3 DNA: TGTGCCACCAGCACCGACAGGTTGAATTCACCCCTCCACTTT
D gene: NA; J gene: TRBJ1-5; clone size: many; V gene: TRBV12-3/TRBV12-4; CDR3 protein: CASRSTRQPQHF; CDR3 DNA: TGTGCCAGCAGATCGACACGTCAGCCCCAGCATTTT
D gene: NA; J gene: TRBJ2-2; clone size: once; V gene: TRBV19; CDR3 protein: CASYRDNGELFF; CDR3 DNA: TGTGCCTCTTACAGGGATAACGGGGAGCTGTTTTTT
D gene: NA; J gene: TRBJ2-7; clone size: many; V gene: TRBV12-3/TRBV12-4; CDR3 protein: CASSPRVGSYEQYF; CDR3 DNA: TGTGCCAGCAGTCCCCGGGTAGGGAGCTACGAGCAGTACTTC
D gene: NA; J gene: TRBJ2-4; clone size: many; V gene: TRBV5-1; CDR3 protein: CASSLGLEKITAKNIQYF; CDR3 DNA: TGCGCCAGCAGCTTGGGGCTAGAGAAGATTACCGCCAAAAACATTCAGTACTTC
D gene: NA; J gene: TRBJ1-1; clone size: many; V gene: TRBV29-1; CDR3 protein: CSVGRPSSGTEAFF; CDR3 DNA: TGCAGCGTTGGTAGACCGAGCAGTGGCACTGAAGCTTTCTTT
D gene: TRBD2; J gene: TRBJ2-5; clone size: many; V gene: TRBV7-9; CDR3 protein: CASSLDRVAGVETQYF; CDR3 DNA: TGTGCCAGCAGCTTAGACCGTGTAGCGGGGGTGGAGACCCAGTACTTC
D gene: NA; J gene: TRBJ2-7; clone size: many; V gene: TRBV7-2; CDR3 protein: CASSLTSYEQYF; CDR3 DNA: TGTGCCAGCAGCTTGACCTCCTACGAGCAGTACTTC
D gene: NA; J gene: TRBJ1-1; clone size: many; V gene: TRBV20-1; CDR3 protein: CSAPGLNGEAFF; CDR3 DNA: TGCAGTGCTCCGGGGTTGAACGGCGAAGCTTTCTTT
D gene: NA; J gene: TRBJ2-5; clone size: many; V gene: TRBV4-1; CDR3 protein: CASSQARETQYF; CDR3 DNA: TGCGCCAGCAGCCAAGCTCGGGAGACCCAGTACTTC
D gene: TRBD2; J gene: TRBJ2-2; clone size: many; V gene: TRBV12-3/TRBV12-4; CDR3 protein: CASSASGGRELFF; CDR3 DNA: TGTGCCAGCAGCGCTAGCGGGGGACGGGAGCTGTTTTTT
D gene: NA; J gene: TRBJ1-5; clone size: many; V gene: TRBV29-1; CDR3 protein: CSVDCNQPQHF; CDR3 DNA: TGCAGCGTTGACTGCAATCAGCCCCAGCATTTT
D gene: NA; J gene: TRBJ2-3; clone size: many; V gene: TRBV20-1; CDR3 protein: CSPSGPQGWDTDTQYF; CDR3 DNA: TGCAGTCCCTCGGGCCCCCAGGGCTGGGATACAGATACGCAGTATTTT
D gene: NA; J gene: TRBJ1-5; clone size: medium-sized; V gene: TRBV18; CDR3 protein: CASSPRADNSNQPQHF; CDR3 DNA: TGTGCCAGCTCACCACGGGCGGATAATAGCAATCAGCCCCAGCATTTT
D gene: NA; J gene: TRBJ2-3; clone size: many; V gene: TRBV6-5; CDR3 protein: CASSYSGVSGSLDTQYF; CDR3 DNA: TGTGCCAGCAGTTACTCGGGTGTTAGCGGTTCTCTAGATACGCAGTATTTT
D gene: TRBD2; J gene: TRBJ2-5; clone size: many; V gene: TRBV6-5; CDR3 protein: CASSYAPAGGQGETQYF; CDR3 DNA: TGTGCCAGCAGTTACGCTCCAGCGGGGGGCCAAGGGGAGACCCAGTACTTC
D gene: TRBD1; J gene: TRBJ2-5; clone size: many; V gene: TRBV3-1; CDR3 protein: CASSQATRTGRLGETQYF; CDR3 DNA: TGTGCCAGCAGCCAAGCTACTCGGACAGGGAGGTTAGGAGAGACCCAGTACTTC
D gene: NA; J gene: TRBJ2-7; clone size: many; V gene: TRBV6-1; CDR3 protein: CASSKDSSYEQYF; CDR3 DNA: TGTGCCAGCAGTAAGGACAGCTCCTACGAGCAGTACTTC
D gene: NA; J gene: TRBJ2-7; clone size: many; V gene: TRBV4-1; CDR3 protein: CASSQVSSRDYEQYF; CDR3 DNA: TGCGCCAGCAGCCAAGTAAGTTCCAGGGACTACGAGCAGTACTTC
D gene: TRBD1; J gene: TRBJ1-2; clone size: many; V gene: TRBV20-1; CDR3 protein: CSARPQDRGGDGYTF; CDR3 DNA: TGCAGTGCTAGACCCCAAGACAGGGGCGGGGATGGCTACACCTTC
D gene: NA; J gene: TRBJ2-3; clone size: many; V gene: TRBV28; CDR3 protein: CASTLHPASGTDTQYF; CDR3 DNA: TGTGCCAGCACCCTCCACCCGGCTAGCGGCACAGATACGCAGTATTTT
D gene: TRBD2; J gene: TRBJ2-2; clone size: many; V gene: TRBV4-1; CDR3 protein: CASSQASGGFANTGELFF; CDR3 DNA: TGCGCCAGCAGCCAAGCTAGCGGGGGCTTCGCGAACACCGGGGAGCTGTTTTTT
D gene: NA; J gene: TRBJ1-1; clone size: many; V gene: TRBV7-2; CDR3 protein: CASSLAGGQLFTEAFF; CDR3 DNA: TGTGCCAGCAGCTTAGCCGGGGGCCAACTTTTCACTGAAGCTTTCTTT
D gene: TRBD1; J gene: TRBJ1-1; clone size: many; V gene: TRBV7-2; CDR3 protein: CASRLTGMNTEAFF; CDR3 DNA: TGTGCCAGCAGACTGACAGGGATGAACACTGAAGCTTTCTTT
D gene: TRBD1; J gene: TRBJ2-5; clone size: many; V gene: TRBV29-1; CDR3 protein: CSVSTGSIGETQYF; CDR3 DNA: TGCAGCGTTTCGACAGGGTCTATTGGAGAGACCCAGTACTTC
D gene: NA; J gene: TRBJ2-5; clone size: many; V gene: TRBV29-1; CDR3 protein: CSAEQGQETQYF; CDR3 DNA: TGCAGCGCGGAACAGGGACAAGAGACCCAGTACTTC
D gene: NA; J gene: TRBJ1-4; clone size: many; V gene: TRBV20-1; CDR3 protein: CSARLGVNEKLFF; CDR3 DNA: TGCAGTGCTAGGCTCGGGGTTAATGAAAAACTGTTTTTT
D gene: NA; J gene: TRBJ2-2; clone size: many; V gene: TRBV10-3; CDR3 protein: CANSGANTGELFF; CDR3 DNA: TGTGCCAACTCAGGAGCGAACACCGGGGAGCTGTTTTTT
D gene: NA; J gene: TRBJ1-3; clone size: many; V gene: TRBV4-1; CDR3 protein: CASSQGQEISGNTIYF; CDR3 DNA: TGCGCCAGCAGCCAAGGACAGGAAATCTCTGGAAACACCATATATTTT
D gene: NA; J gene: TRBJ2-5; clone size: many; V gene: TRBV7-8; CDR3 protein: CASSSSLPEETQYF; CDR3 DNA: TGTGCCAGCAGCTCCAGCCTCCCAGAAGAGACCCAGTACTTC
D gene: NA; J gene: TRBJ1-5; clone size: many; V gene: TRBV10-3; CDR3 protein: CAISDAGRDQPQHF; CDR3 DNA: TGTGCCATCAGTGACGCAGGGAGGGATCAGCCCCAGCATTTT
D gene: NA; J gene: TRBJ1-2; clone size: many; V gene: TRBV20-1; CDR3 protein: CSARDLGGRGYTF; CDR3 DNA: TGCAGTGCTAGAGATCTCGGGGGGAGGGGCTACACCTTC
D gene: NA; J gene: TRBJ2-7; clone size: many; V gene: TRBV4-1; CDR3 protein: CASSQVQGPYEQYF; CDR3 DNA: TGCGCCAGCAGCCAAGTCCAGGGGCCCTACGAGCAGTACTTC
D gene: TRBD1; J gene: TRBJ2-7; clone size: many; V gene: TRBV7-9; CDR3 protein: CASSPGTGSFGEQYF; CDR3 DNA: TGTGCCAGCAGCCCCGGGACAGGGAGTTTTGGCGAGCAGTACTTC
D gene: NA; J gene: TRBJ1-5; clone size: many; V gene: TRBV7-2; CDR3 protein: CASSLAGGHDQPQHF; CDR3 DNA: TGTGCCAGCAGCTTAGCCGGGGGGCACGATCAGCCCCAGCATTTT
D gene: NA; J gene: TRBJ1-5; clone size: many; V gene: TRBV12-3/TRBV12-4; CDR3 protein: CASSLGEGALEQPQHF; CDR3 DNA: TGTGCCAGCAGTTTAGGAGAAGGAGCGTTGGAGCAGCCCCAGCATTTT
D gene: NA; J gene: TRBJ2-1; clone size: many; V gene: TRBV12-3/TRBV12-4; CDR3 protein: CASLIAGANPNEQFF; CDR3 DNA: TGTGCCAGCCTGATAGCAGGGGCGAACCCCAATGAGCAGTTCTTC
D gene: NA; J gene: TRBJ2-3; clone size: many; V gene: TRBV7-2; CDR3 protein: CASSSPRDTQYF; CDR3 DNA: TGTGCCAGCAGCTCCCCCCGGGATACGCAGTATTTT
D gene: TRBD1; J gene: TRBJ2-6; clone size: many; V gene: TRBV20-1; CDR3 protein: CSAPQGAGANVLTF; CDR3 DNA: TGCAGTGCCCCCCAGGGGGCTGGGGCCAACGTCCTGACTTTC
D gene: NA; J gene: TRBJ1-4; clone size: many; V gene: TRBV6-2/TRBV6-3; CDR3 protein: CASSVRRVRDEKLFF; CDR3 DNA: TGTGCCAGCAGTGTCCGTCGCGTCCGGGATGAAAAACTGTTTTTT
D gene: NA; J gene: TRBJ2-7; clone size: many; V gene: TRBV5-1; CDR3 protein: CASSLFLRQSIRSSYEQYF; CDR3 DNA: TGCGCCAGCAGCTTGTTCCTCCGACAGTCCATAAGGAGCTCCTACGAGCAGTACTTC
D gene: NA; J gene: TRBJ2-2; clone size: many; V gene: TRBV7-2; CDR3 protein: CASSPPPNTGELFF; CDR3 DNA: TGTGCCAGCAGCCCGCCCCCGAACACCGGGGAGCTGTTTTTT
D gene: NA; J gene: TRBJ2-5; clone size: many; V gene: TRBV29-1; CDR3 protein: CSVGLSQETQYF; CDR3 DNA: TGCAGCGTTGGACTCAGCCAAGAGACCCAGTACTTC
D gene: NA; J gene: TRBJ2-7; clone size: many; V gene: TRBV6-6; CDR3 protein: CASSDWGYGQREQYF; CDR3 DNA: TGTGCCAGCAGTGACTGGGGGTACGGGCAGAGGGAGCAGTACTTC
D gene: TRBD1; J gene: TRBJ2-7; clone size: many; V gene: TRBV9; CDR3 protein: CASSVGDRVSYEQYF; CDR3 DNA: TGTGCCAGCAGCGTAGGGGACAGGGTATCCTACGAGCAGTACTTC
D gene: NA; J gene: TRBJ1-5; clone size: many; V gene: TRBV10-3; CDR3 protein: CAISESGQPQHF; CDR3 DNA: TGTGCCATCAGTGAGTCGGGCCAGCCCCAGCATTTT
D gene: NA; J gene: TRBJ2-3; clone size: many; V gene: TRBV5-1; CDR3 protein: CASSSGLPTDTQYF; CDR3 DNA: TGCGCCAGCAGCTCGGGACTCCCCACAGATACGCAGTATTTT
D gene: NA; J gene: TRBJ1-5; clone size: many; V gene: TRBV7-2; CDR3 protein: CASSVEGYSNQPQHF; CDR3 DNA: TGTGCCAGCAGCGTCGAAGGGTATAGCAATCAGCCCCAGCATTTT
D gene: NA; J gene: TRBJ2-7; clone size: many; V gene: TRBV7-9; CDR3 protein: CASSTGGVSYEQYF; CDR3 DNA: TGTGCCAGCAGCACAGGGGGGGTCTCCTACGAGCAGTACTTC
D gene: TRBD2; J gene: TRBJ2-1; clone size: many; V gene: TRBV6-5; CDR3 protein: CASSISGGYNEQFF; CDR3 DNA: TGTGCCAGCAGTATTAGCGGGGGGTACAATGAGCAGTTCTTC
D gene: NA; J gene: TRBJ2-1; clone size: many; V gene: TRBV7-8; CDR3 protein: CASSLIKRTEQFF; CDR3 DNA: TGTGCCAGCAGCTTAATTAAGCGGACTGAGCAGTTCTTC